This TCR beta chain appears in the sequencing data of a study of T cells in women clearing cervical HPV infection. At the level of the study: For cases, blood was sampled a median around 150 days after lesion detection, interquartile range roughly 90 to 210 days.

Findings and limits, study-wide: Controls had more TRBV6-7 (approximately 0.15%) than cases (0.11%).

Prevalent HPV16 infections were excluded; only incident single HPV16 infections included. immunoSEQ multiplex PCR used an average of 1200 ng genomic DNA. Using immunoSEQ multiplex PCR, the repertoire was profiled, and TCRdb retains in-frame clones only, with some absent. This table holds approximately 37,000 clones. On this clone: Its specificity is unknown. Read data end 3 residues before the CDR3 end; the end is taken from the germline J gene.

The germline gives CDR1 DFQATT, CDR2 SNEGSKA (reference sequence). The CDR3 runs 13 residues. This clonotype was sampled from a woman aged 18-70 years with a cervical HPV16 infection that either progressed to CIN3+ or cleared (not recorded which). This chain connects TRBV20-1 to TRBJ1-1; TRBD1 matches 8 bases. Sequencing was performed on blood buffy coat. This CDR3 is CSARAGQGVEAFF. The covered CDR3 bases are TGCAGTGCTAGAGCCGGACAGGGTGTCGAA.